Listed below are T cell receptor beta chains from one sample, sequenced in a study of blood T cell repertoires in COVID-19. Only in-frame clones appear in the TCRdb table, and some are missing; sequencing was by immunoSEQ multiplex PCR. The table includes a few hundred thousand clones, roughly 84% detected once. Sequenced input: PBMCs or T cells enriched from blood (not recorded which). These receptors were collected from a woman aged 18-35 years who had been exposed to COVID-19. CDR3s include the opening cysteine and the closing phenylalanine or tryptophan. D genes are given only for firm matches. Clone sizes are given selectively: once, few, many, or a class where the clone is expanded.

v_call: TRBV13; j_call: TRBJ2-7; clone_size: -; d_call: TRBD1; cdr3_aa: CASRPGTGVYEQYF; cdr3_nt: TGTGCCAGCAGGCCGGGGACAGGGGTCTACGAGCAGTACTTC
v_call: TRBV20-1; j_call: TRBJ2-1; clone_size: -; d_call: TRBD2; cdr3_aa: CSASPGLVSYNEQFF; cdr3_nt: TGCAGTGCTAGTCCTGGACTAGTCTCCTACAATGAGCAGTTCTTC
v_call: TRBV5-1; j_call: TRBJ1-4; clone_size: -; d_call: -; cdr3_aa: CASSLATGASNEKLFF; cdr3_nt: TGCGCCAGCAGCTTGGCTACAGGCGCCTCTAATGAAAAACTGTTTTTT
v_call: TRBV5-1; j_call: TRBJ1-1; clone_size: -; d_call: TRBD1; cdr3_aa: CASSLLPTGTGDTTNTEAFF; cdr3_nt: TGCGCCAGCAGCTTGTTACCCACCGGGACAGGGGACACAACGAACACTGAAGCTTTCTTT
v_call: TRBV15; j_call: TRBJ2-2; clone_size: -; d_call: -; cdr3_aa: CATRKEGGELFF; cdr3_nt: TGTGCCACCCGTAAGGAGGGCGGGGAGCTGTTTTTT
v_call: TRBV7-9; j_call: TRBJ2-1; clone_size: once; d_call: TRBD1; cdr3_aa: CASSSGTGGIAGLDEQFF; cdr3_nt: TGTGCCAGCAGCTCCGGGACAGGGGGCATTGCGGGGCTGGATGAGCAGTTCTTC
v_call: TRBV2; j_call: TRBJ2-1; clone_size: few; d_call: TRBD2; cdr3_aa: CASSPLAGSHSEQFF; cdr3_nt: TGTGCCAGCAGTCCCTTAGCGGGAAGTCACTCTGAGCAGTTCTTC
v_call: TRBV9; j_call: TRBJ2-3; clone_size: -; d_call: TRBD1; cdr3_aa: CASSPREGAPPDTQYF; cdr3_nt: TGTGCCAGCAGCCCCAGAGAGGGGGCCCCGCCAGATACGCAGTATTTT
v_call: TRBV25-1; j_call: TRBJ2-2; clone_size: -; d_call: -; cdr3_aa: CASSDSRGRGELFF; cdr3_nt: TGTGCCAGCAGTGATTCGCGGGGTCGCGGGGAGCTGTTTTTT
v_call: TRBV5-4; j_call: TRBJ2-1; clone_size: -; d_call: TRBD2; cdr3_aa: CASSLELAMRNNEQFF; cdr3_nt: TGTGCCAGCAGCTTGGAACTAGCGATGAGGAACAATGAGCAGTTCTTC
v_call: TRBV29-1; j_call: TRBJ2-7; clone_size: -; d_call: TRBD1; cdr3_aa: CSVEDSGTGGYEQYF; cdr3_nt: TGCAGCGTTGAAGACTCCGGGACAGGGGGCTACGAGCAGTACTTC
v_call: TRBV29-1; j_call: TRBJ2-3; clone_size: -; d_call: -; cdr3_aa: CSVKRDQSQYF; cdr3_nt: TGCAGCGTCAAGAGGGATCAATCGCAGTATTTT
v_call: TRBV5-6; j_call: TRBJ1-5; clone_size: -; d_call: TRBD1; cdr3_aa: CASSLAKGTGVNQPQHF; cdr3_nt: TGTGCCAGCAGCTTGGCCAAAGGGACAGGGGTTAATCAGCCCCAGCATTTT
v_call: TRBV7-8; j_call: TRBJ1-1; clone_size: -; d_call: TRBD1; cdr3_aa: CASSPTGAEAFF; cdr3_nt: TGTGCCAGCAGCCCGACAGGGGCTGAAGCTTTCTTT
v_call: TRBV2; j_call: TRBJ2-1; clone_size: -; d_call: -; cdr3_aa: CASRVGTFHNEQFF; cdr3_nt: TGTGCCAGCAGGGTGGGGACTTTTCACAATGAGCAGTTCTTC
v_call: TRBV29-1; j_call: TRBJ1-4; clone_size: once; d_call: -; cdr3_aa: CSAGDTNEKLFF; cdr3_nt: TGCAGCGCAGGGGATACTAATGAAAAACTGTTTTTT